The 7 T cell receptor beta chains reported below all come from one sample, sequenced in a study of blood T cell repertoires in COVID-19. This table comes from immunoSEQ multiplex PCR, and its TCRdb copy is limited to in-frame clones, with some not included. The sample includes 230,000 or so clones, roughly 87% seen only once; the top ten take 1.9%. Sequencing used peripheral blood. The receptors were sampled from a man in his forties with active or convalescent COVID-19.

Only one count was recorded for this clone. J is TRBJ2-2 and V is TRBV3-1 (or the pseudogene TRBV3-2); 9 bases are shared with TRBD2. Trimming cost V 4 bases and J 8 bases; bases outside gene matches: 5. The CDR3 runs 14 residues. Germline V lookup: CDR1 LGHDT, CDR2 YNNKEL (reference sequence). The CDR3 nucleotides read TGTGCCAGCAGCCGACAGGCGGGAGGGGGGGAGCTGTTTTTT. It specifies CASSRQAGGGELFF.

CDR3: CSVLQASYEQYF. CDR3 sequence (DNA): TGCAGCGTTCTCCAGGCCTCCTACGAGCAGTACTTC. V and J are TRBV29-1 and TRBJ2-7, with D uncertain. Germline V gene data show CDR1 as SQVTM and CDR2 as ANQGSEA. This CDR3 comprises 12 residues. Trimming removed 5 bases at V and 0 bases at J, with 8 bases between.

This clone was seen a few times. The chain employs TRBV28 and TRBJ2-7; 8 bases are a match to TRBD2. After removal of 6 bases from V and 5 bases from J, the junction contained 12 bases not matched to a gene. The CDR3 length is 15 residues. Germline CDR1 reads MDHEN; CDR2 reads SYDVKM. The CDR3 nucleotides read TGTGCCAGCAGCTATTCCGGGACTAGAACCCACGAGCAGTACTTC. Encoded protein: CASSYSGTRTHEQYF. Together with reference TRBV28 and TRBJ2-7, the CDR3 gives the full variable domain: DVKVTQSSRYLVKRTGEKVFLECVQDMDHENMFWYRQDPGLGLRLIYFSYDVKMKEKGDIPEGYSVSREKKERFSLILESASTNQTSMYLCASSYSGTRTHEQYFGPGTRLTVT.

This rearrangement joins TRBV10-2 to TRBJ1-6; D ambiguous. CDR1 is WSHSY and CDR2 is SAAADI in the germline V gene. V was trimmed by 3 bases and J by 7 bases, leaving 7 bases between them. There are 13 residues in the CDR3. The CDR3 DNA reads TGCGCCAGCAGTGACAGAGGGAATTCACCCCTCCACTTT. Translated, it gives CASSDRGNSPLHF.

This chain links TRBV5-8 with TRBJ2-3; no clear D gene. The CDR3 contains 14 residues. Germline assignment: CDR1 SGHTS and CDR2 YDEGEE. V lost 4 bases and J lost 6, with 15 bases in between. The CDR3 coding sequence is TGTGCCAGCAGCAGAATTTCGACACCTGATACGCAGTATTTT. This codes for CASSRISTPDTQYF. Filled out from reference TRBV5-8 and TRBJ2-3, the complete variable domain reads EAGVTQSPTHLIKTRGQQATLRCSPISGHTSVYWYQQALGLGLQFLLWYDEGEERNRGNFPPRFSGRQFPNYSSELNVNALELEDSALYLCASSRISTPDTQYFGPGTRLTVL.

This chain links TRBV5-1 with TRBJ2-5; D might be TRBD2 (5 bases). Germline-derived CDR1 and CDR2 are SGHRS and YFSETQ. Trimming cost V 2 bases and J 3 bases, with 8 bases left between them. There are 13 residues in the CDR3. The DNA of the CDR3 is TGCGCCAGCAGCTTTGTCGGGGAAGAGACCCAGTACTTC. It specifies CASSFVGEETQYF.

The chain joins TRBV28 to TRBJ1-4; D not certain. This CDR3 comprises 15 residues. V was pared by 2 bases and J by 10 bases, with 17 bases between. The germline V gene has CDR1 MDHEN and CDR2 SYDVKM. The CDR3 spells CASSLLDSMSGKLFF. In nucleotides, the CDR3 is TGTGCCAGCAGTTTACTCGACTCAATGTCGGGAAAACTGTTTTTT. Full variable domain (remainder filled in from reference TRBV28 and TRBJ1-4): DVKVTQSSRYLVKRTGEKVFLECVQDMDHENMFWYRQDPGLGLRLIYFSYDVKMKEKGDIPEGYSVSREKKERFSLILESASTNQTSMYLCASSLLDSMSGKLFFGSGTQLSVL.